The rows below give T cell receptor beta chains drawn from one sample of a study of OX40 agonist ivuxolimab in advanced cancers. Assay used: immunoSEQ multiplex PCR; TCRdb lists only in-frame clones, some missing. The repertoire has about 28,000 clones, roughly 83% of them found once; the top ten carry 25%. Specimen: CD4+ or CD8+ T cells sorted from blood, collected in a trial of the OX40 agonist ivuxolimab. These receptors all stem from an adult with an advanced solid tumor such as melanoma, head and neck, liver or kidney cancer. Both conserved end residues are part of each CDR3. The D gene is left open where the match is weak. For some rows the clone size is stated as once, few or many, or as a class when expanded; others skip it.

length,D,V,size,J,CDR3,DNA
16,TRBD1,TRBV11-2,.,TRBJ1-6,CASSLEVRGWNSPLHF,TGTGCCAGCAGCTTAGAGGTCAGGGGGTGGAATTCACCCCTCCACTTT
18,TRBD2,TRBV11-2,.,TRBJ2-3,CASSITHIAGGPTDTQYF,TGTGCCAGCAGCATCACTCATATAGCGGGAGGGCCGACAGATACGCAGTATTTT
13,.,TRBV28,.,TRBJ1-1,CASKTTGNTEAFF,TGTGCCAGCAAAACCACAGGAAACACTGAAGCTTTCTTT
14,.,TRBV5-1,.,TRBJ2-7,CASSGTDGTYEQYF,TGCGCCAGCAGCGGAACGGACGGAACCTACGAGCAGTACTTC
15,.,TRBV5-5,.,TRBJ1-4,CASSGRGDANEKLFF,TGTGCCAGCAGCGGGAGAGGGGATGCGAATGAAAAACTGTTTTTT
18,TRBD2,TRBV5-6,.,TRBJ2-3,CASSLASAGARGADTQYF,TGTGCCAGCAGCTTGGCATCGGCGGGAGCTCGAGGGGCAGATACGCAGTATTTT
13,.,TRBV25-1,.,TRBJ1-5,CASSGGWGQPQHF,TGTGCCAGCAGTGGGGGGTGGGGTCAGCCCCAGCATTTT
15,.,TRBV27,.,TRBJ2-7,CASSLSYAGRDEQYF,TGTGCCAGCAGTTTATCCTACGCGGGACGCGACGAGCAGTACTTC
16,TRBD1,TRBV27,.,TRBJ1-4,CASSTTQGLVGEKLFF,TGTGCCAGCAGTACCACACAGGGGTTGGTTGGTGAAAAACTGTTTTTT
14,.,TRBV7-6,.,TRBJ1-6,CASSLVDYNSPLHF,TGTGCCAGCAGCTTAGTGGACTATAATTCACCCCTCCACTTT
14,.,TRBV15,.,TRBJ2-7,CATSRARTTYEQYF,TGTGCCACCAGCAGAGCAAGGACGACCTACGAGCAGTACTTC
15,TRBD2,TRBV27,.,TRBJ2-1,CASSLAGDTYNEQFF,TGTGCCAGCAGTCTAGCGGGTGACACCTACAATGAGCAGTTCTTC
12,.,TRBV7-9,.,TRBJ1-2,CASSLWEAGYTF,TGTGCCAGCAGCTTATGGGAGGCTGGCTACACCTTC
15,.,TRBV5-1,.,TRBJ2-2,CASSWASDGTGELFF,TGCGCCAGCAGCTGGGCTAGCGACGGCACCGGGGAGCTGTTTTTT
14,.,TRBV6-5,.,TRBJ1-2,CASSLGGRDYGYTF,TGTGCCAGCAGCCTTGGGGGGCGCGACTATGGCTACACCTTC
15,.,TRBV4-2,.,TRBJ1-1,CASSQDPGVGTEAFF,TGTGCCAGCAGCCAAGATCCGGGTGTCGGGACTGAAGCTTTCTTT
13,TRBD1,TRBV6-1,.,TRBJ1-2,CASTQDRGGGYTF,TGTGCCAGCACCCAGGACAGGGGCGGCGGCTACACCTTC
16,TRBD2,TRBV7-9,.,TRBJ2-5,CASSLASGTMGETQYF,TGTGCCAGCAGCTTAGCTAGTGGGACTATGGGGGAGACCCAGTACTTC
13,.,TRBV28,.,TRBJ2-7,CASSLGDTTQQYF,TGTGCCAGCAGTTTAGGGGATACAACACAGCAGTACTTC
15,.,TRBV19,.,TRBJ2-1,CASSITQNPYNEQFF,TGTGCCAGTAGTATCACACAAAACCCCTACAATGAGCAGTTCTTC
13,TRBD2,TRBV28,.,TRBJ2-1,CASHGGAYNEQFF,TGTGCCAGCCATGGGGGGGCCTACAATGAGCAGTTCTTC
13,.,TRBV4-1,.,TRBJ2-7,CASSQDLTYEQYF,TGCGCCAGCAGCCAAGATTTGACATACGAGCAGTACTTC
18,TRBD1,TRBV5-1,.,TRBJ1-2,CASSRRGDRGFSDYGYTF,TGCGCCAGCAGCCGGCGAGGGGACAGGGGATTCTCGGACTATGGCTACACCTTC
16,.,TRBV28,medium-sized,TRBJ2-1,CASSFFIGTLNNEQFF,TGTGCCAGCAGCTTTTTTATAGGGACACTAAACAATGAGCAGTTCTTC
16,TRBD2,TRBV5-4,.,TRBJ2-3,CASSLGAGGPADTQYF,TGTGCCAGCAGCTTGGGAGCGGGAGGGCCCGCAGATACGCAGTATTTT
13,.,TRBV27,.,TRBJ2-7,CASTQQGSYEQYF,TGTGCCAGCACCCAACAGGGTTCCTACGAGCAGTACTTC
16,.,TRBV28,.,TRBJ2-5,CASSLSIHHSKETQYF,TGTGCCAGCAGTTTATCCATACACCACAGTAAAGAGACCCAGTACTTC
15,.,TRBV7-8,.,TRBJ2-7,CASSLDPGGTYEQYF,TGTGCCAGCAGCTTAGACCCTGGCGGAACCTACGAGCAGTACTTC
10,.,TRBV30,.,TRBJ1-2,CALQGYGYTF,TGTGCCTTACAGGGCTATGGCTACACCTTC
14,TRBD1,TRBV19,.,TRBJ1-1,CASRNRGLDTEAFF,TGTGCCAGTAGGAACAGGGGGCTGGACACTGAAGCTTTCTTT
16,.,TRBV4-1,once,TRBJ2-1,CASSLYGGSAYNEQFF,TGCGCCAGCAGCCTTTATGGAGGGTCAGCATACAATGAGCAGTTCTTC
18,TRBD1,TRBV5-6,.,TRBJ2-2,CASLEMTGVLLNTGELFF,TGTGCCAGCTTAGAGATGACAGGGGTCCTACTGAACACCGGGGAGCTGTTTTTT
15,.,TRBV28,.,TRBJ1-4,CASSPSGQSNEKLFF,TGTGCCAGCAGTCCCTCTGGACAGAGTAATGAAAAACTGTTTTTT
15,.,TRBV4-1,.,TRBJ2-3,CASQGVGGPQDTQYF,TGCGCCAGCCAGGGGGTGGGAGGGCCTCAAGATACGCAGTATTTT
14,TRBD2,TRBV15,.,TRBJ2-7,CATSTSGSSYEQYF,TGTGCCACCAGCACTAGCGGGAGCTCCTACGAGCAGTACTTC
16,.,TRBV7-9,.,TRBJ1-4,CASSPIFGAGDEKLFF,TGTGCCAGCAGCCCAATTTTCGGGGCTGGGGATGAAAAACTGTTTTTT
17,TRBD1,TRBV10-3,few,TRBJ2-5,CAISRYTMRQGGETQYF,TGTGCCATCAGTCGATACACAATGAGACAGGGCGGGGAGACCCAGTACTTC
13,TRBD1,TRBV5-6,.,TRBJ2-5,CASSQNRGEAQYF,TGTGCCAGCAGCCAAAACAGGGGGGAGGCCCAGTACTTC
16,.,TRBV4-2,.,TRBJ2-3,CASSQGRDPVEDTQYF,TGTGCCAGCAGCCAAGGGCGGGATCCCGTGGAGGATACGCAGTATTTT
15,.,TRBV6-5,.,TRBJ2-7,CASSRGSRSNYEQYF,TGTGCCTCATCTAGGGGTTCCCGTTCGAACTACGAGCAGTACTTC
15,TRBD2,TRBV5-1,.,TRBJ2-7,CASSQGLAGTYEQYF,TGCGCCAGCAGCCAGGGACTAGCGGGCACCTACGAGCAGTACTTC
13,.,TRBV12-5,.,TRBJ1-1,CASGPSVYTEAFF,TGTGCTAGTGGTCCCTCGGTCTACACTGAAGCTTTCTTT
14,TRBD1,TRBV6-5,once,TRBJ1-1,CASSYGTENTEAFF,TGTGCCAGCAGTTATGGGACAGAGAACACTGAAGCTTTCTTT